These 27 T cell receptor beta chains share one sample of origin, sequenced in a study of T cells in Graves' hyperthyroidism and ophthalmopathy. Researchers amplified the TCR beta CDR3 regions from RNA transcripts. The HTBI primer set was used in a first-round RT-PCR of the TCR CDR3. TCRdb recomputed calls from the multiplex PCR reads with MiXCR, one row per CDR3 protein. Of about 640,000 distinct CDR3 sequences detected, roughly 15% appear once; the ten largest clones hold about an eighth. The sample comprised blood. These receptors originate from a woman in her forties or fifties with Graves' ophthalmopathy.

The V call is TRBV12-3 or TRBV12-4, the J call TRBJ2-6; 10 bases match TRBD1. After removal of 2 bases from V and 4 bases from J, the junction contained 8 bases not matched to a gene. The CDR3 length is 18 residues. The CDR3 DNA reads TGTGCCAGCAGTTTAACCCGACAGGGGGCTACCGGGGCCAACGTCCTGACTTTC. This translates into CASSLTRQGATGANVLTF.

The rearrangement links TRBV4-3 to TRBJ1-1; D remains unclear. V gave up 3 bases and J gave up 0 bases, with 8 bases separating them. This CDR3 spans 14 amino acids. Germline V gene lookup returns CDR1 LGHNA and CDR2 YSLEER. For the CDR3, the DNA is TGCGCCAGCAGCCAGGGCCGAATGAACACTGAAGCTTTCTTT. It encodes CASSQGRMNTEAFF.

This clonotype has at least ten counts. The chain uses TRBV27 and TRBJ2-5, with TRBD2 identical over 12 bases. The CDR3 sequence is 18 residues long. V gave up 2 bases and J gave up 0 bases; unmatched junction bases: 7. In germline, CDR1 is MNHEY, CDR2 SMNVEV (reference sequence). The CDR3 reads CASSLRTSGTSDQETQYF. DNA of the CDR3: TGTGCCAGCAGTTTACGGACTAGCGGGACCTCAGACCAAGAGACCCAGTACTTC.

This clonotype was detected ten times or more. The rearrangement links TRBV10-3 to TRBJ1-2; D gene uncertain. The CDR3 length is 14 residues. Trimming shortened V by 2 bases and J by 3 bases, and 10 bases separated the two germline ends. The germline V gene encodes CDR1 ENHRY and CDR2 SYGVKD. The chain's CDR3 is CAISEVRGDYGYTF. CDR3 in DNA: TGTGCCATCAGTGAGGTGCGCGGAGACTATGGCTACACCTTC.

The chain uses TRBV28 and TRBJ2-3; TRBD2 matches at 7 bases. The CDR3 sequence is 17 residues long. V lost 3 bases to trimming and J lost 1 base; unmatched junction nucleotides: 10. Germline V gene sequence: CDR1 MDHEN, CDR2 SYDVKM. The CDR3 sequence is CASSFRGVRRGTDTQYF. CDR3 nucleotide sequence: TGTGCCAGCAGTTTTCGGGGGGTCCGTCGGGGCACAGATACGCAGTATTTT.

This clonotype was picked up many times. This chain links TRBV6-2 or TRBV6-3 with TRBJ1-5, with a possible D match to TRBD1 (6 bases). The CDR3 is 15 residues long. V shed 6 bases and J shed 2 bases, with 14 bases lying between them. In germline, CDR1 is MNHEY, CDR2 SVGEGT. CDR3 protein: CASSFYGGGNQPQHF. CDR3 sequence (DNA): TGTGCCAGCAGCTTCTACGGGGGCGGCAATCAGCCCCAGCATTTT.

This clonotype was observed many times. The gene calls are TRBV28 and TRBJ2-7; D is unresolved. CDR3 length: 15 residues. Germline CDR1 reads MDHEN; CDR2 reads SYDVKM. The V end was cut by 8 bases, the J end by 1 base, with 18 bases between. This CDR3 reads CASLPDGFRSYEQYF. The CDR3, as DNA: TGTGCCAGCCTCCCCGACGGTTTTAGATCCTACGAGCAGTACTTC.

In DNA form, the CDR3 reads TGTGCCAGCAGTGACAGGGGGCGCGGTGAAAAACTGTTTTTT. The encoded protein is CASSDRGRGEKLFF. This chain joins TRBV7-9 and TRBJ1-4, with 10 bases that match TRBD1. Per germline, CDR1 SEHNR and CDR2 FQNEAQ (reference sequence). This CDR3 contains 14 residues. The V segment lost 6 bases and the J segment 7 bases; nucleotides outside the gene matches: 5.

This clonotype was seen ten or more times. V gene TRBV13 combines with J gene TRBJ2-1; either TRBD1 or TRBD2 may fit D (5 bases each). V was pared by 4 bases and J by 4 bases, with 17 bases between. The CDR3 has 16 residues. The germline gives CDR1 PRHDT, CDR2 FYEKMQ (reference sequence). The CDR3 sequence: CASSSRDGPAYNEQFF. The CDR3 coding sequence is TGTGCCAGCAGCTCCAGGGACGGCCCGGCTTACAATGAGCAGTTCTTC. Full variable domain (rest looked up from reference TRBV13 and TRBJ2-1): AAGVIQSPRHLIKEKRETATLKCYPIPRHDTVYWYQQGPGQDPQFLISFYEKMQSDKGSIPDRFSAQQFSDYHSELNMSSLELGDSALYFCASSSRDGPAYNEQFFGPGTRLTVL.

A few counts support this clonotype. This chain joins TRBV7-9 and TRBJ2-7; 7 positions match TRBD2. There are 13 residues in the CDR3. Germline-derived CDR1 and CDR2 are SEHNR and FQNEAQ (reference sequence). The ends lost 5 bases at V and 0 bases at J; junction bases unmatched: 1. The CDR3, as DNA: TGTGCCAGCAGCGGGAGGGCCTCCTACGAGCAGTACTTC. Translating gives CASSGRASYEQYF.

This clonotype was seen many times. The CDR3 DNA follows: TGTGCCAGCACTCAGAGAAGCGGGGAGCTGTTTTTT. Its protein product is CASTQRSGELFF. The chain employs TRBV28 and TRBJ2-2; D is undetermined. The CDR3 has 12 amino acids. The V gene lost 7 bases and the J gene lost 7 bases, with 10 bases spanning the gap. The V gene's germline CDR1 is MDHEN and CDR2 SYDVKM. The full variable domain, in which reference TRBV28 and TRBJ2-2 provide the parts outside the CDR3, is DVKVTQSSRYLVKRTGEKVFLECVQDMDHENMFWYRQDPGLGLRLIYFSYDVKMKEKGDIPEGYSVSREKKERFSLILESASTNQTSMYLCASTQRSGELFFGEGSRLTVL.

This clonotype was counted at least ten times. The chain employs TRBV6-2 or TRBV6-3 and TRBJ1-1; D uncertain. Trimming took 7 bases from V and 4 from J, leaving 10 bases between them. This CDR3 comprises 12 residues. Germline V lookup: CDR1 MNHEY, CDR2 SVGEGT. The CDR3 nucleotides are TGTGCCAGCAAGTACGTCGGCACTGAAGCTTTCTTT. Translating gives CASKYVGTEAFF.

About this clonotype: One base away lies a much larger clone, so this may be a sequencing read error. V gene TRBV28 combines with J gene TRBJ2-6; a possible D gene is TRBD1 (5 bases). The CDR3 extends over 15 amino acids. The germline gives CDR1 MDHEN, CDR2 SYDVKM. The CDR3 here is CANSTDSFGANVLTF. Written as DNA, the CDR3 is TGTGCCAACAGTACCGACAGTTTTGGGGCCAACGTCCTGACTTTC.

The table lists this clonotype with a count of one. V gene TRBV30 combines with J gene TRBJ1-5; D remains ambiguous. V was pared by 2 bases and J by 3 bases, with 17 bases between. In germline, CDR1 is GTSNPN, CDR2 SVGIG (reference sequence). This CDR3 has 16 residues. The CDR3 loop reads CAWSPPERVYNQPQHF. The CDR3 region has the DNA TGTGCCTGGAGTCCCCCGGAGAGGGTATACAATCAGCCCCAGCATTTT.

The chain links TRBV24-1 to TRBJ1-2, with D possibly matching TRBD1 (6 bases). CDR1 and CDR2 (germline): KGHDR, SFDVKD. Trimming took 9 bases from V and 6 from J, leaving 10 bases between them. The CDR3 is 11 residues long. DNA for the CDR3: TGTGCCACCTTATCAGGGGATGGCTACACCTTC. This sequence encodes CATLSGDGYTF.

The sample holds a few counts of this clonotype. The chain joins TRBV6-1 to TRBJ2-1; 12 positions match TRBD2. From germline, CDR1 is MNHNS and CDR2 SASEGT. CDR3 length: 14 amino acids. The junction had 4 bases not matched to a gene; V was cut back by 7 bases and J by 6 bases. This chain's CDR3 is CASKLAGGRNEQFF. For the CDR3, the DNA is TGTGCCAGCAAACTAGCGGGAGGCCGCAATGAGCAGTTCTTC.

Many counts were recorded for this clonotype. This rearrangement joins TRBV18 to TRBJ1-2, with unresolved D. V lost 0 bases to trimming and J lost 8 bases, with 16 bases between them. Germline V gene data show CDR1 as KGHSH and CDR2 as LQKENI. The CDR3 has 15 amino acids. CDR3 region: CASSPPSSSGGGYTF. In DNA, the CDR3 is TGTGCCAGCTCACCACCGAGCTCCAGCGGCGGGGGCTACACCTTC.

The CDR3 DNA sequence: TGCAGTGCTAGGGGGGGGCGGGGGGCCGACCGCTCCTACAATGAGCAGTTCTTC. Protein sequence: CSARGGRGADRSYNEQFF. This chain links TRBV20-1 with TRBJ2-1, with 8 positions matching TRBD2. V lost 3 bases and J lost 0; bases outside the gene matches: 13. The length of the CDR3 is 18 residues. Germline V gene sequence: CDR1 DFQATT, CDR2 SNEGSKA (reference sequence).

There are a few counts of this clonotype. This rearrangement joins TRBV2 to TRBJ2-5; 12 positions agree with TRBD2. Germline CDR1 and CDR2: SNHLY and FYNNEI. Trimming removed 6 bases from V and 4 bases from J; junction bases left unmatched: 6. This CDR3 comprises 15 residues. CDR3 bases: TGTGCCAGCAGCATCCCGGGACTAGCGGGAGAGACCCAGTACTTC. It yields the protein CASSIPGLAGETQYF.

Details on this clonotype: A much larger clone lies a single base off, so this may be a read error. The rearrangement joins TRBV19 to TRBJ1-2, with unresolved D. Germline V gene data show CDR1 as LNHDA and CDR2 as SQIVND (reference sequence). The V and J ends lost 3 bases and 3 bases respectively, with 11 bases between them. The CDR3 loop spans 14 amino acids. For the CDR3, the DNA is TGTGCCAGTAGTATGGACCGGCTCGACTATGGCTACACCTTC. This encodes CASSMDRLDYGYTF.

The V and J genes are TRBV9 and TRBJ2-3, with 14 bases aligning to TRBD2. Germline loops: CDR1 SGDLS, CDR2 YYNGEE. This CDR3 spans 19 amino acids. V gave up 3 bases and J gave up 4 bases; unmatched junction bases: 13. The CDR3 region is CASSATTGTSGSIADTQYF. The CDR3 DNA reads TGTGCCAGCAGCGCCACGACCGGGACTAGCGGGAGTATCGCAGATACGCAGTATTTT.

The table lists this clonotype with many counts. The chain uses TRBV13 and TRBJ1-1; TRBD1 matches 8 bases. V was clipped by 0 bases and J by 2 bases; unmatched bases: 8. CDR1 and CDR2 from the germline V gene are PRHDT and FYEKMQ (reference sequence). CDR3 length: 17 residues. CDR3 amino acids: CASSLGPTGVHNTEAFF. CDR3 nucleotides: TGTGCCAGCAGCTTAGGACCGACAGGGGTACATAACACTGAAGCTTTCTTT.

This clonotype was detected only once. The chain uses TRBV20-1 and TRBJ2-7, with TRBD1 matching 7 bases. Germline V gives CDR1 DFQATT, CDR2 SNEGSKA (reference sequence). This CDR3 region has 13 residues. V shed 5 bases, J shed 3 bases, and the junction held 7 bases outside the gene matches. CDR3: CSAYTGQNYEQYF. The CDR3 DNA follows: TGCAGTGCTTACACGGGACAGAACTACGAGCAGTACTTC.

This clonotype was observed a handful of times. This chain connects TRBV12-3 or TRBV12-4 to TRBJ1-2; D is perhaps TRBD1 (6 bases). This CDR3 comprises 14 residues. Trimming pared 6 bases from V and 2 bases from J, leaving 13 bases between. CDR3 sequence: CASRRGGANYGYTF. DNA of the CDR3: TGTGCCAGCAGACGGGGGGGCGCGAACTATGGCTACACCTTC.

V is TRBV20-1 and J is TRBJ2-3; D gene ambiguous. The CDR3 runs 13 residues. Germline-derived CDR1 and CDR2 are DFQATT and SNEGSKA (reference sequence). V was cut by 3 bases and J by 0 bases, with 7 bases left in between. The CDR3 nucleotides read TGCAGTGCTAGGAACGGTAGCACAGATACGCAGTATTTT. It yields the protein CSARNGSTDTQYF.

In this sample, this clonotype turned up once. The chain couples TRBV2 to TRBJ1-5, with 8 bases identical to TRBD1. The length of the CDR3 is 12 residues. Germline loops: CDR1 SNHLY, CDR2 FYNNEI. The J segment lost 8 bases and the V segment lost 6 bases, leaving 3 bases of the junction unmatched. As DNA, the CDR3 is TGTGCCAGCAGGGACAGGGCGGAGCCCCAGCATTTT. Its protein product is CASRDRAEPQHF.

This clonotype appeared many times. This sequence joins TRBV27 and TRBJ2-7; D perhaps matches TRBD2 (5 bases). V gave up 5 bases and J gave up 3 bases, with 11 bases separating them. Looked up from germline, CDR1 is MNHEY and CDR2 is SMNVEV (reference sequence). This CDR3 contains 13 residues. Here the CDR3 reads CASSKPGIYEQYF. The CDR3 DNA follows: TGTGCCAGCAGTAAACCCGGGATCTACGAGCAGTACTTC.